This T cell receptor (beta chain) was recorded in a study of cytomegalovirus exposure and HLA in healthy donors. Points on this clone: At one boundary the junction diverges from the germline segment, which might be a read error.

13 Jbeta primers and 60 Vbeta primers were used for the PCR. The table came from immunoSEQ multiplex PCR; TCRdb's copy has only in-frame clones and leaves some out. Of more than 110,000 clones listed, around 80% were seen once; the top ten hold 2% to 2.5%. This CDR3 spans 16 amino acids. The germline CDR1 and CDR2 sequences are PRHDT and FYEKMQ (reference sequence). This chain links TRBV13 with TRBJ1-3; D is unresolved. The sequence was collected from a man in his forties or fifties in good health and CMV-seronegative. Sequenced input: PBMCs. The CDR3 loop reads CASSQQYTVSGSTIYF. CDR3 bases: TGTGCCAGCAGCCAACAGTATACGGTCTCTGGAAGCACCATATATTTT.